The 14 T cell receptor beta chains below were found in one sample sequenced in a study of blood T cell repertoires in COVID-19. Clones were sequenced by immunoSEQ multiplex PCR, and TCRdb holds only the in-frame ones, with some missing. Here the sample spans approximately 240,000 clones, 75% to 85% being singletons. The sequencing input was peripheral blood. Receptor source: a human donor in a cohort sampled during active COVID-19.

The chain recombines TRBV14 with TRBJ2-7; tentatively, D is TRBD1 (6 bases). CDR3 length: 14 amino acids. The germline CDR1 and CDR2 sequences are SGHDN and FVKESK. The V end lost 1 base, the J end lost 3 bases, and 10 bases lay between the germline ends. The CDR3 DNA follows: TGTGCCAGCAGCCAAGTGGGGGCTATCTACGAGCAGTACTTC. Its translation: CASSQVGAIYEQYF. Supplemented by reference TRBV14 and TRBJ2-7, the full variable domain reads EAGVTQFPSHSVIEKGQTVTLRCDPISGHDNLYWYRRVMGKEIKFLLHFVKESKQDESGMPNNRFLAERTGGTYSTLKVQPAELEDSGVYFCASSQVGAIYEQYFGPGTRLTVT.

The CDR3 spells CASSLGADFTGELFF. In nucleotides, the CDR3 is TGTGCCAGCAGTTTAGGAGCGGATTTCACCGGGGAGCTGTTTTTT. This chain joins TRBV28 and TRBJ2-2; TRBD2 might be the D (5 bases). The CDR3 is made up of 15 amino acids. V lost 2 bases, J lost 4 bases, and 11 bases lay in between. From germline, CDR1 is MDHEN and CDR2 SYDVKM. Looking up the rest from reference TRBV28 and TRBJ2-2 gives the full variable domain: DVKVTQSSRYLVKRTGEKVFLECVQDMDHENMFWYRQDPGLGLRLIYFSYDVKMKEKGDIPEGYSVSREKKERFSLILESASTNQTSMYLCASSLGADFTGELFFGEGSRLTVL.

This clone was seen once. This chain connects TRBV28 to TRBJ2-3; D is possibly TRBD2 (6 bases). Germline-derived CDR1 and CDR2 are MDHEN and SYDVKM. V shed 2 bases and J shed 0 bases, with 9 bases lying between them. The CDR3 totals 15 residues. The CDR3 bases are TGTGCCAGCAGTTTAATCCGGGGGAGCACAGATACGCAGTATTTT. It yields the protein CASSLIRGSTDTQYF.

The chain employs TRBV19 and TRBJ1-1, with TRBD1 as a possible D gene (5 bases). The CDR3 spans 14 residues. Germline CDR1 LNHDA, CDR2 SQIVND (reference sequence). V shed 7 bases and J shed 1 base, with 13 bases lying between them. The CDR3 spells CASMSWGGNTEAFF. CDR3 coding DNA: TGTGCCAGTATGTCCTGGGGGGGGAACACTGAAGCTTTCTTT.

This clone is a singleton in its sample. This sequence joins TRBV10-3 and TRBJ1-1; the D is unclear. The CDR3 contains 15 residues. Deletions cut 0 bases from V and 1 base from J, with 9 bases between. The germline V gene has CDR1 ENHRY and CDR2 SYGVKD. CDR3 DNA: TGTGCCATCAGTGAGTCTATCGGGTGGAACACTGAAGCTTTCTTT. Residues: CAISESIGWNTEAFF.

CDR3 in DNA: TGTGCCATCAGTGAGTCCCCAGCGGGGGGGCAGAATACGCAGTATTTT. This codes for CAISESPAGGQNTQYF. The chain carries TRBV10-3 and TRBJ2-3; 10 bases are a match to TRBD2. Trimming removed 0 bases from V and 7 bases from J; junction bases left unmatched: 7. CDR3 size: 16 residues. In germline, CDR1 is ENHRY, CDR2 SYGVKD.

The genes are TRBV4-1 and TRBJ2-2; weak D call: TRBD1 (7 bases). This CDR3 comprises 16 residues. Trimming left V 1 base short and J 3 bases short, with 12 bases between. CDR1 is MGHRA, CDR2 YSYEKL, per germline. CDR3 DNA: TGCGCCAGCAGCCAAGGCTCAGGGGGGCACACCGGGGAGCTGTTTTTT. Translated, it gives CASSQGSGGHTGELFF.

V usage is TRBV5-1 and J usage is TRBJ1-2; 8 bases agree with TRBD1. V shed 4 bases, J shed 8 bases, and the junction held 7 bases outside the gene matches. The CDR3 extends over 13 amino acids. Germline values: CDR1 SGHRS, CDR2 YFSETQ. DNA for the CDR3: TGCGCCAGCAGCATCGGACAGGGTATCGGCTACACCTTC. Translated: CASSIGQGIGYTF.

CDR3 region: CSVEPPGGSGGYNEQFF. CDR3 DNA: TGCAGCGTTGAACCCCCGGGTGGTAGCGGGGGCTACAATGAGCAGTTCTTC. The chain employs TRBV29-1 and TRBJ2-1, with 9 bases matching TRBD2. CDR1 is SQVTM and CDR2 is ANQGSEA in the germline V gene. The CDR3 sequence is 17 residues long. Trimming at V came to 2 bases and at J to 3 bases, leaving 11 bases not matched to a gene.

This chain uses TRBV7-9 with TRBJ2-7; TRBD2 agrees at 14 bases. From germline, CDR1 is SEHNR and CDR2 FQNEAQ (reference sequence). The CDR3 consists of 15 residues. V lost 5 bases, J lost 2 bases, and 2 bases stayed unmatched. CDR3: CASSQGLAGAYEQYF. The CDR3, as DNA: TGTGCCAGCAGCCAGGGACTAGCGGGAGCCTACGAGCAGTACTTC.

V and J are TRBV24-1 and TRBJ2-7; possibly TRBD1 for D (5 bases). CDR1 is KGHDR and CDR2 is SFDVKD in the germline V gene. V shed 5 bases and J shed 6 bases, with 16 bases lying between them. The CDR3 has 14 residues. CDR3 sequence reads: CATSGTDPRGEQYF. CDR3 nucleotides: TGTGCCACCAGTGGGACGGACCCTAGGGGCGAGCAGTACTTC.

The chain joins TRBV15 to TRBJ2-7, with TRBD2 matching 9 bases. The CDR3 is made up of 12 amino acids. Losses at the gene ends were 5 bases for V and 6 bases for J; bases not matched to a gene: 2. The V gene's germline CDR1 is LNHNV and CDR2 YYDKDF (reference sequence). The CDR3 coding sequence is TGTGCCACCAGCGCACTAGCGGGCGAGCAGTACTTC. This gives the protein CATSALAGEQYF.

The V and J genes are TRBV5-6 and TRBJ1-5, with 11 bases that match TRBD1. Germline V gene sequence: CDR1 SGHDT, CDR2 YYEEEE. The length of the CDR3 is 18 residues. The ends lost 2 bases at V and 6 bases at J; junction bases unmatched: 13. The CDR3, as DNA: TGTGCCAGCAGCTTCTTCTTTTCCCGGACAGGGGGCCTTCAGCCCCAGCATTTT. Its protein is CASSFFFSRTGGLQPQHF.

The chain couples TRBV11-3 to TRBJ2-7, with TRBD1 matching 7 bases. The trim removed 5 bases at V and 3 bases at J, leaving 13 bases unmatched. Germline V gene sequence: CDR1 SGHNT, CDR2 YENEEA. The CDR3 is 16 residues long. The CDR3 DNA reads TGTGCCAGCAGCCTATACCTTCACCGGGACAGCTACGAGCAGTACTTC. This codes for CASSLYLHRDSYEQYF.